This T cell receptor (beta chain) comes out of a study of T cell repertoires in cytomegalovirus infection. As for the study in general: Recently identified HLA-C-restricted CMV epitopes were used, and well-studied HLA-B-restricted CMV epitopes were used as well. In public TCR beta signatures, there were indications of both CMV infection and matching HLA type. Whole-study findings and limits: CMV carriers having the relevant HLA were flagged by cumulative public TCR beta family frequency. The ex vivo response was dominated by HLA-C-restricted CMV-specific TCR beta clonotypes.

A single record per CDR3 protein comes from TCRdb applying MiXCR to the reads. The sample lists around 500,000 distinct CDR3 sequences; roughly 42% were seen once. Comment on this clonotype: Antigen unknown.

This specimen was cultured PBMCs, taken from culture after CMV antigen stimulation. This TCR was recovered from a human donor in good health (CMV status not recorded). Some clones in this sample may be carry-over from other donors' samples.

CDR3: CSVGGGPLNTEAFF. The DNA for the CDR3 is TGCAGCGTTGGGGGGGGACCCCTGAACACTGAAGCTTTCTTT. The chain employs TRBV29-1 and TRBJ1-1; a weak D match, TRBD1 (5 bases). Trimming took 4 bases from V and 0 from J, leaving 12 bases between them. Germline CDR1 SQVTM, CDR2 ANQGSEA. The CDR3 runs to 14 residues.